A few counts support the clone carrying this T cell receptor (beta chain). There are 17 residues in the CDR3. Germline CDR1 WSHSY, CDR2 SAAADI. V was clipped by 9 bases and J by 3 bases; unmatched bases: 20. This sample stems from a study of blood T cell repertoires in COVID-19. Study at large: T cells, B-cell-depleted T cells, or PBMCs provided the cDNA or gDNA that served as material.

As handled by the study authors: Nucleated cell number was recorded as an estimate derived from reference gene primer amplification. Assay used: immunoSEQ multiplex PCR; TCRdb lists only in-frame clones, some missing. V and J calls and clone size are given by that table; D and trimming were obtained from the DNA. The table records 250,000 to 300,000 clones, 85% to 90% of them present only once. This TCR came from a woman aged 25 to 39 with COVID-19, enrolled during active disease. Sequencing was carried out using peripheral blood. The V and J genes are TRBV10-2 and TRBJ2-7, with TRBD2 matching over 7 bases. As DNA, the CDR3 is TGCGCCAGTTACGGTGGCGGGGGTTCTGGACCCGTCTACGAGCAGTACTTC. Amino acid sequence: CASYGGGGSGPVYEQYF.